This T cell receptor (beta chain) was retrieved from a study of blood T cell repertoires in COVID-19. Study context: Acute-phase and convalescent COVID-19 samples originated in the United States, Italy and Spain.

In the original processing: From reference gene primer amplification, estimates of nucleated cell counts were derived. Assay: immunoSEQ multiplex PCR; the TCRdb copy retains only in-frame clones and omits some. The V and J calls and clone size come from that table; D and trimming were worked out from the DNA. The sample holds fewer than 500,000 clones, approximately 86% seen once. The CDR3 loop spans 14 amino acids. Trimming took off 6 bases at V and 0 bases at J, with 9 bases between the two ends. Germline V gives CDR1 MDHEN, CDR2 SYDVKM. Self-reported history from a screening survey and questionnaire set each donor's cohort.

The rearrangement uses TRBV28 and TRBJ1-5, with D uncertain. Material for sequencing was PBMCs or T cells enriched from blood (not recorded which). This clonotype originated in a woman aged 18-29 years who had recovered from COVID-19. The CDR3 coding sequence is TGTGCCAGCAGAAGACAAATTAGCAATCAGCCCCAGCATTTT. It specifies CASRRQISNQPQHF. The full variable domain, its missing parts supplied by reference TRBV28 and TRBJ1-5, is DVKVTQSSRYLVKRTGEKVFLECVQDMDHENMFWYRQDPGLGLRLIYFSYDVKMKEKGDIPEGYSVSREKKERFSLILESASTNQTSMYLCASRRQISNQPQHFGDGTRLSIL.